The 30 T cell receptor beta chains below all came from one sample that was sequenced in a study of T-cell memory formation after mild COVID-19. TCRdb called the 5' RACE reads again in MiXCR, with one record for every CDR3 protein. The table records just over 350,000 distinct CDR3 sequences, roughly an eighth of them present only once. Sequencing was carried out using PBMCs or a T cell subset sorted from them (not recorded which). Receptors originate from a man between 18 and 29 years old who had mild COVID-19 (a few samples of this study predate the infection). Cell type and time point are not known.

This clonotype was recorded many times. V and J are TRBV7-8 and TRBJ2-1, with D perhaps matching TRBD1 or TRBD2 (5 bases each). Trimming shortened V by 5 bases and J by 5 bases, and 10 bases separated the two germline ends. CDR1 and CDR2 (germline): SGHVS, FQNEAQ. The CDR3 is 13 amino acids. The CDR3 sequence is CASSPGRNNEQFF. The CDR3 DNA reads as TGTGCCAGCAGCCCGGGACGTAACAATGAGCAGTTCTTC.

This clonotype was detected only once. V and J are TRBV9 and TRBJ2-1, with 7 bases lining up with TRBD2. Germline CDR1 reads SGDLS; CDR2 reads YYNGEE. This CDR3 is built from 14 residues. V trimming: 3 bases; J trimming: 3 bases; junction bases outside the gene matches: 3. The CDR3: CASSERGVYNEQFF. CDR3 in DNA: TGTGCCAGCAGCGAGCGGGGAGTCTACAATGAGCAGTTCTTC.

This clonotype was picked up a small number of times. This sequence joins TRBV5-1 and TRBJ1-3; perhaps TRBD1 as D (5 bases). Germline V gene sequence: CDR1 SGHRS, CDR2 YFSETQ. The CDR3 length is 14 residues. Trimming took off 4 bases at V and 2 bases at J, with 10 bases between the two ends. The CDR3, as DNA: TGCGCCAGCAGCCTCCGGGACCCTGGAAACACCATATATTTT. Encoded protein: CASSLRDPGNTIYF.

The sample holds many counts of this clonotype. DNA for the CDR3: TGTGCCAGCAGTGAAGGCAAGAACACCGGGGAGCTGTTTTTT. Protein sequence: CASSEGKNTGELFF. The chain carries TRBV2 and TRBJ2-2; D is ambiguous. This CDR3 has 14 residues. Germline lookup yields CDR1 SNHLY and CDR2 FYNNEI. Trimming took off 1 base at V and 1 base at J, with 4 bases between the two ends.

The sample holds many counts of this clonotype. The V and J genes are TRBV5-5 and TRBJ2-5; D unresolved. The CDR3 has 13 residues. V lost 2 bases to trimming and J lost 0 bases, with 5 bases between them. Germline V gene lookup returns CDR1 SGHKS and CDR2 YYEKEE (reference sequence). CDR3 sequence (DNA): TGTGCCAGCAGCTTCGAAGACCAAGAGACCCAGTACTTC. This translates into CASSFEDQETQYF.

This chain joins TRBV18 and TRBJ2-3; 9 positions agree with TRBD1. V shed 6 bases, J shed 5 bases, and the junction held 6 bases outside the gene matches. Germline CDR1 and CDR2: KGHSH and LQKENI. This CDR3 region has 14 residues. DNA for the CDR3: TGTGCCAGCTCTCGGGACAGGGCAGGAGATACGCAGTATTTT. Protein: CASSRDRAGDTQYF.

The rearrangement uses TRBV28 and TRBJ2-7; 8 nucleotides align to TRBD2. Germline CDR1 MDHEN, CDR2 SYDVKM. The CDR3 extends over 13 amino acids. Germline trimming cut 6 bases from V and 3 bases from J; bases unmatched to any gene: 4. In DNA form, the CDR3 reads TGTGCCAGCAGCGGCGGGGGGTTCTACGAGCAGTACGTC. Protein product: CASSGGGFYEQYV.

V and J are TRBV4-3 and TRBJ1-2; no clear D. This CDR3 has 13 residues. Trimming pared 0 bases from V and 9 bases from J, leaving 11 bases between. Germline assignment: CDR1 LGHNA and CDR2 YSLEER. CDR3 sequence reads: CASSQENFGSYTF. CDR3 coding DNA: TGCGCCAGCAGCCAAGAGAACTTTGGTAGCTACACCTTC.

This clonotype was detected many times. The V and J genes are TRBV28 and TRBJ1-1; no firm D call. CDR3 length: 13 amino acids. The germline V and J ends were trimmed by 8 bases and 0 bases, with 10 bases remaining between them. CDR1 is MDHEN and CDR2 is SYDVKM in the germline V gene. CDR3: CASVRWLNTEAFF. Written as DNA, the CDR3 is TGTGCCAGCGTCCGCTGGCTGAACACTGAAGCTTTCTTT.

The chain is built from TRBV3-1 and TRBJ2-7; D might be TRBD2 (5 bases). V was shortened by 6 bases and J by 3 bases, with 12 bases between the two germline ends. This CDR3 has 13 residues. Germline V gene sequence: CDR1 LGHDT, CDR2 YNNKEL (reference sequence). The CDR3 here is CASRTGWSYEQYF. CDR3 nucleotide sequence: TGTGCCAGCAGGACGGGATGGAGCTACGAGCAGTACTTC.

There are many counts of this clonotype. The chain recombines TRBV29-1 with TRBJ2-5, with 7 bases aligning to TRBD1. This CDR3 comprises 13 residues. CDR1 SQVTM and CDR2 ANQGSEA come from the germline V gene. The V segment lost 7 bases and the J segment 2 bases; nucleotides outside the gene matches: 7. This chain's CDR3 is CSGGQVVQETQYF. In nucleotides, the CDR3 is TGCAGCGGAGGACAGGTCGTACAAGAGACCCAGTACTTC.

This clonotype was counted between two and nine times. The V and J genes are TRBV20-1 and TRBJ1-2, with TRBD1 matching 7 bases. Germline CDR1 is DFQATT and CDR2 is SNEGSKA (reference sequence). The CDR3 has 15 residues. The ends lost 3 bases at V and 1 base at J; junction bases unmatched: 8. CDR3 amino acids: CSARGAGGRNYGYTF. CDR3 sequence (DNA): TGCAGTGCTAGGGGGGCAGGGGGGCGTAACTATGGCTACACCTTC.

The V gene is TRBV28, the J gene TRBJ2-5; D perhaps matches TRBD1 (6 bases). V lost 7 bases, J lost 5 bases, and 17 bases lay in between. Per the germline V gene, CDR1 is MDHEN and CDR2 is SYDVKM. The CDR3 length is 14 residues. In nucleotides, the CDR3 is TGTGCCAGCACCATGACCGATAGGGGGGAGACCCAGTACTTC. Protein sequence: CASTMTDRGETQYF.

The V and J genes are TRBV24-1 and TRBJ2-2; the D gene is possibly TRBD1 (6 bases). The ends were cut back, 3 bases at V and 6 bases at J, with 10 bases in the middle. Germline CDR1 KGHDR, CDR2 SFDVKD. The CDR3 extends over 14 amino acids. The CDR3 DNA reads TGTGCCACCAGTGATGAACAGGGCGCCGGGGAGCTGTTTTTT. It specifies CATSDEQGAGELFF.

This clonotype was detected a few times. The rearrangement uses TRBV29-1 and TRBJ2-5, with a tentative D call TRBD2 (6 bases). Trimming shortened V by 2 bases and J by 0 bases, and 10 bases separated the two germline ends. This CDR3 spans 14 amino acids. Germline V gene lookup returns CDR1 SQVTM and CDR2 ANQGSEA. The CDR3 nucleotides read TGCAGCGTTGAAATCGGACTACACCAAGAGACCCAGTACTTC. It codes for CSVEIGLHQETQYF.

The CDR3 coding sequence is TGTGCCAGCACCGATACGAAGACCGGGGCAGATACGCAGTATTTT. Residues: CASTDTKTGADTQYF. This chain links TRBV12-3 or TRBV12-4 with TRBJ2-3, with D possibly TRBD2 on 5 matching bases. V was cut by 7 bases and J by 4 bases, with 18 bases left in between. This CDR3 is built from 15 residues.

This clonotype was counted a few times. V usage is TRBV12-3 or TRBV12-4 and J usage is TRBJ2-3; perhaps D is TRBD1 or TRBD2 (5 bases each). This CDR3 contains 14 residues. V was cut by 2 bases and J by 7 bases, with 13 bases left in between. CDR3 in DNA: TGTGCCAGCAGTTTATTTGGGGGTGGAAATACGCAGTATTTT. Protein product: CASSLFGGGNTQYF.

This clonotype has more than one count but fewer than ten. V usage is TRBV15 and J usage is TRBJ1-2; D uncertain. The germline CDR1 and CDR2 sequences are LNHNV and YYDKDF (reference sequence). V was clipped by 5 bases and J by 2 bases, with 18 bases between them. This CDR3 has 16 amino acids. Here the CDR3 reads CATSPPATGGNYGYTF. CDR3 bases: TGTGCCACCAGCCCCCCGGCTACGGGAGGCAACTATGGCTACACCTTC.

This clonotype was seen only a few times. The J gene is TRBJ1-4, the V gene TRBV4-1; D may be TRBD1 (5 bases). Trimming took 0 bases from V and 7 from J, leaving 21 bases between them. There are 18 residues in the CDR3. Germline V gene sequence: CDR1 MGHRA, CDR2 YSYEKL. The CDR3 protein is CASSQDGVGAGLGEKLFF. CDR3 nucleotides: TGCGCCAGCAGCCAAGATGGCGTCGGGGCAGGGTTAGGTGAAAAACTGTTTTTT.

This clonotype was picked up a small number of times. The chain couples TRBV15 to TRBJ2-1; 8 bases are a match to TRBD2. With 4 bases clipped from V and 4 bases from J, the junction kept 6 bases outside the gene matches. Germline V gene data show CDR1 as LNHNV and CDR2 as YYDKDF (reference sequence). The CDR3 is 15 residues long. The CDR3 sequence is CATSILAGKYNEQFF. The CDR3 DNA is TGTGCCACCAGCATCTTAGCGGGGAAATACAATGAGCAGTTCTTC. Full variable domain (outside the CDR3, taken from reference TRBV15 and TRBJ2-1): DAMVIQNPRYQVTQFGKPVTLSCSQTLNHNVMYWYQQKSSQAPKLLFHYYDKDFNNEADTPDNFQSRRPNTSFCFLDIRSPGLGDTAMYLCATSILAGKYNEQFFGPGTRLTVL.

The table lists this clonotype with a few counts. The genes are TRBV9 and TRBJ2-5; TRBD2 matches at 9 bases. The germline V gene has CDR1 SGDLS and CDR2 YYNGEE. The CDR3 runs to 16 residues. J was trimmed by 5 bases and V by 0 bases; bases with no gene match: 8. The CDR3 spells CASSVGGGGAVETQYF. The CDR3 DNA reads TGTGCCAGCAGCGTAGGAGGCGGGGGGGCCGTCGAGACCCAGTACTTC.

The V gene is TRBV20-1, the J gene TRBJ2-3; 9 bases line up with TRBD1. Germline loops: CDR1 DFQATT, CDR2 SNEGSKA (reference sequence). This CDR3 contains 16 residues. The V and J ends lost 3 bases and 4 bases, in that order; junction bases with no gene match: 11. The CDR3 coding sequence is TGCAGTGCTAGTAGCCTTTGGACAGGGGACCCAGATACGCAGTATTTT. Protein sequence: CSASSLWTGDPDTQYF.

The genes are TRBV3-1 and TRBJ1-1, with D possibly being TRBD1 (5 bases). Per the germline V gene, CDR1 is LGHDT and CDR2 is YNNKEL (reference sequence). V was pared by 0 bases and J by 10 bases, with 12 bases between. The CDR3 extends over 13 amino acids. CDR3 nucleotides: TGTGCCAGCAGCCAAGACAGCGTTAGGGGAGCTTTCTTT. It codes for CASSQDSVRGAFF.

This chain uses TRBV5-4 with TRBJ2-1; tentative D call: TRBD2 (6 bases). V dropped 4 bases and J dropped 7 bases, with 12 bases sitting between them. The germline CDR1 and CDR2 sequences are SGHNT and YYREEE (reference sequence). The CDR3 is 13 residues long. The CDR3 DNA reads as TGTGCCAGCAGCCCGCCGGAGGGGAATGAGCAGTTCTTC. It is translated as CASSPPEGNEQFF.

The chain joins TRBV20-1 to TRBJ2-3; D gene unclear. V lost 3 bases and J lost 8, with 9 bases in between. The CDR3 is 11 residues long. Germline CDR1 reads DFQATT; CDR2 reads SNEGSKA (reference sequence). The CDR3, as DNA: TGCAGTGCTAGGGCGTTAGGTACGCAGTATTTT. Protein product: CSARALGTQYF.

The sample holds many counts of this clonotype. The V call is TRBV20-1, the J call TRBJ1-1; D not resolved. Trimming cost V 1 base and J 1 base, with 13 bases left between them. The CDR3 loop spans 15 amino acids. Germline values: CDR1 DFQATT, CDR2 SNEGSKA (reference sequence). CDR3 sequence: CSARVPVGRNTEAFF. CDR3 sequence (DNA): TGCAGTGCTAGAGTCCCCGTTGGGAGGAACACTGAAGCTTTCTTT.

This clonotype was picked up a small number of times. CDR3 protein: CSVEELITEAFF. CDR3 DNA: TGCAGCGTTGAAGAACTCATCACTGAAGCTTTCTTT. V gene TRBV29-1 combines with J gene TRBJ1-1, with D uncertain. CDR1 is SQVTM, CDR2 ANQGSEA, per germline. The CDR3 consists of 12 residues. Deletions cut 0 bases from V and 4 bases from J, with 6 bases between.

The chain uses TRBV4-3 and TRBJ1-2; TRBD1 agrees at 12 bases. The V gene end was trimmed by 3 bases and the J gene end by 13 bases; junction bases not matched to a gene: 9. This CDR3 has 14 residues. Per germline, CDR1 LGHNA and CDR2 YSLEER. The CDR3 DNA sequence: TGCGCCAGCAGCCAGATAGGGGGACAGGGGGCTGGCACCTTC. Residues: CASSQIGGQGAGTF.

This clonotype was seen more than once but under ten times. The chain uses TRBV7-2 and TRBJ2-3, with D possibly matching TRBD1 (6 bases). V was cut by 0 bases and J by 4 bases, with 11 bases left in between. This CDR3 has 15 amino acids. Germline V gene data show CDR1 as SGHTA and CDR2 as FQGNSA. Here the CDR3 DNA reads TGTGCCAGCAGCTTAGCGTCGGGACACCCAGATACGCAGTATTTT. Translated, it gives CASSLASGHPDTQYF.

The V and J genes are TRBV9 and TRBJ2-1; D not resolved. The CDR3 totals 14 residues. Germline values: CDR1 SGDLS, CDR2 YYNGEE. Trimming removed 3 bases from V and 5 bases from J, with 12 bases in between. CDR3 sequence reads: CASSEEGSDNEQFF. DNA for the CDR3: TGTGCCAGCAGCGAGGAAGGGTCCGACAATGAGCAGTTCTTC.